Listed here are 10 T cell receptor beta chains from one sample, sequenced in a study of CD8 T cells in Susac syndrome. A quantity of roughly 0.5 to 1 ug RNA underwent reverse transcription using random hexamers. MiXCR, run by TCRdb on the immunoSEQ multiplex PCR reads, gives a single entry per CDR3 protein. Of about 280,000 distinct CDR3 sequences in the sample, 80% to 90% were seen once. Input material: CD8+ T cells from PBMCs. The receptor source for this set is a human donor with multiple sclerosis.

This chain joins TRBV6-5 and TRBJ1-2; D ambiguous. V dropped 2 bases and J dropped 4 bases, with 14 bases sitting between them. The germline V gene encodes CDR1 MNHEY and CDR2 SVGAGI. There are 15 residues in the CDR3. The CDR3 is CASSYGETYGYGYTF. Written as DNA, the CDR3 is TGTGCCAGCAGTTACGGAGAGACATATGGCTATGGCTACACCTTC.

This clonotype has only a few counts. This chain joins TRBV7-9 and TRBJ2-7, with TRBD2 identical over 8 bases. The junction had 9 bases not matched to a gene; V was cut back by 6 bases and J by 2 bases. CDR1 is SEHNR and CDR2 is FQNEAQ in the germline V gene (reference sequence). The CDR3 runs 15 residues. The CDR3 here is CASSRGGGGAYEQYF. Here the CDR3 DNA reads TGTGCCAGCAGTCGGGGGGGAGGCGGCGCCTACGAGCAGTACTTC.

The chain combines TRBV6-5 with TRBJ1-2; D is ambiguous. Between the trimmed V and J ends, which lost 3 bases and 6 bases, there was a span of 11 bases. The CDR3 extends over 13 amino acids. Per the germline V gene, CDR1 is MNHEY and CDR2 is SVGAGI. The CDR3 sequence: CASSYNIRDGYTF. CDR3 in DNA: TGTGCCAGCAGTTATAACATACGGGATGGCTACACCTTC.

The CDR3 DNA is TGTGCCAGCAGTTGGTCTATAATGTCGGGCCTTCAAGAGACCCAGTACTTC. Its translation is CASSWSIMSGLQETQYF. The V and J genes are TRBV28 and TRBJ2-5, with D unclear. CDR1 is MDHEN and CDR2 is SYDVKM in the germline V gene. There are 17 residues in the CDR3. V lost 4 bases to trimming and J lost 2 bases, with 20 bases between them.

The V gene is TRBV7-3, the J gene TRBJ2-1, with D unresolved. Germline CDR1 SGHTA, CDR2 FQGTGA. The CDR3 is 17 residues long. The V gene lost 1 base and the J gene lost 0 bases, with 13 bases spanning the gap. In nucleotides, the CDR3 is TGTGCCAGCAGCTTAAGAGGCAGATTCGCCTCCTACAATGAGCAGTTCTTC. This codes for CASSLRGRFASYNEQFF.

V gene TRBV5-1 combines with J gene TRBJ2-1, with 9 nucleotides matching TRBD2. The V gene end was trimmed by 5 bases and the J gene end by 8 bases; junction bases not matched to a gene: 8. Germline V gives CDR1 SGHRS, CDR2 YFSETQ. CDR3 length equals 14 residues. The DNA of the CDR3 is TGCGCCAGCAGTCAAGTTAGCGGGAGCTATGAGCAGTTCTTC. Its protein is CASSQVSGSYEQFF.

J is TRBJ2-7 and V is TRBV27; no definite D call. Trimming removed 3 bases from V and 2 bases from J, with 11 bases in between. Germline values: CDR1 MNHEY, CDR2 SMNVEV (reference sequence). This CDR3 region has 14 residues. The CDR3 protein is CASSLGGAAYEQYF. The CDR3 DNA reads TGTGCCAGCAGTTTGGGTGGAGCCGCCTACGAGCAGTACTTC.

This chain links TRBV9 with TRBJ2-7; D might be TRBD2 (5 bases). There are 15 residues in the CDR3. CDR1 and CDR2 from the germline V gene are SGDLS and YYNGEE. The V gene lost 2 bases and the J gene lost 2 bases, with 14 bases spanning the gap. In DNA form, the CDR3 reads TGTGCCAGCAGCGTTCTGGACGGGATCCCCTACGAGCAGTACTTC. Translating it yields CASSVLDGIPYEQYF.

The chain couples TRBV24-1 to TRBJ2-3; D may be TRBD1 (5 bases). The germline CDR1 and CDR2 sequences are KGHDR and SFDVKD. The CDR3 runs 14 residues. V was clipped by 4 bases and J by 4 bases, with 11 bases between them. The CDR3 is CATSEGAPADTQYF. The CDR3 coding sequence is TGTGCCACCAGTGAAGGGGCTCCAGCAGATACGCAGTATTTT.

The chain joins TRBV7-9 to TRBJ1-1; D is possibly TRBD1 (6 bases). Trimming pared 3 bases from V and 3 bases from J, leaving 11 bases between. Germline V gene data show CDR1 as SEHNR and CDR2 as FQNEAQ (reference sequence). CDR3 size: 14 residues. The CDR3 protein is CASSFLEGDTEAFF. The CDR3 nucleotides read TGTGCCAGCAGCTTTCTGGAGGGGGACACTGAAGCTTTCTTT.